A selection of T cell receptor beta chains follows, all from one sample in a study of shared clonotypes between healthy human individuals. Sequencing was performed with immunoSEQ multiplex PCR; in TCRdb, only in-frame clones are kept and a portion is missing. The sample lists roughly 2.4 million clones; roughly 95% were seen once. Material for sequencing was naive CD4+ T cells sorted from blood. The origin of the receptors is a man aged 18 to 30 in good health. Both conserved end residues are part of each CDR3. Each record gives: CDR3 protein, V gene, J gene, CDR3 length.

CASSLGQTTDTQYF	TRBV28	TRBJ2-3	14
CASSLGRTDTQYF	TRBV28	TRBJ2-3	13
CAISLVPVQGTQYF	TRBV10-3	TRBJ2-5	14
CASSLRTGGSYEQYF	TRBV28	TRBJ2-7	15
CASHGPGFNEQFF	TRBV28	TRBJ2-1	13
CASSLFRGVNTEAFF	TRBV11-2	TRBJ1-1	15
CASRGTAAGGGYGYTF	TRBV5-6	TRBJ1-2	16
CASRGGGGMIETQYF	TRBV5-1	TRBJ2-5	15
CASSEARLEETQYF	TRBV6-1	TRBJ2-5	14
CASRDPEGSTPLHF	TRBV27	TRBJ1-6	14
CASSVSRGPEAFF	TRBV19	TRBJ1-1	13
CSVEGGLNTEAFF	TRBV29-1	TRBJ1-1	13
CASSWWTGPNQPQHF	TRBV5-1	TRBJ1-5	15
CASSLMTGEEYF	TRBV7-2	TRBJ2-3	12
CASSMMSGNQPQHF	TRBV19	TRBJ1-5	14
CASSLPGAEDGYTF	TRBV5-1	TRBJ1-2	14
CASSLESGAYNEQFF	TRBV5-1	TRBJ2-1	15
CASSPGGAAANVLTF	TRBV5-4	TRBJ2-6	15
CASDLGNSYEQYF	TRBV6-1	TRBJ2-7	13
CASSSAGTVNSPLHF	TRBV6-5	TRBJ1-6	15
CASSTIPPGNSPLHF	TRBV2	TRBJ1-6	15
CASSISASDSYEQYF	TRBV19	TRBJ2-7	15